Each of the 22 T cell receptor beta chains below was sequenced from the same sample in a study of T cell repertoires in cytomegalovirus infection. TCRdb ran MiXCR on the reads and lists one entry per CDR3 protein. The repertoire holds 300,000 or so distinct CDR3 sequences, with around 10% as singletons. The sequenced material came from PBMCs. Every receptor here comes from a human donor in good health (CMV status not recorded). Some clones in this sample may be carry-over from other donors' samples.

At least ten counts were recorded for this clonotype. The V gene is TRBV6-2 or TRBV6-3, the J gene TRBJ2-2; 9 bases are shared with TRBD1. This CDR3 spans 15 amino acids. The V gene's germline CDR1 is MNHEY and CDR2 SVGEGT. V lost 5 bases and J lost 6; bases outside the gene matches: 7. As DNA, the CDR3 is TGTGCCAGCAGTCGACCGGGACAGGGAGCCGGGGAGCTGTTTTTT. It is translated as CASSRPGQGAGELFF.

This clonotype occurred many times. The CDR3 DNA reads TGCGCCAGCAGCCAAGATCGATCGGGCGGGGGGAGCGAGACCCAGTACTTC. Amino acid sequence: CASSQDRSGGGSETQYF. This rearrangement joins TRBV4-1 to TRBJ2-5; 8 nucleotides agree with TRBD2. Per germline, CDR1 MGHRA and CDR2 YSYEKL. V trimming: 0 bases; J trimming: 5 bases; junction bases outside the gene matches: 11. The CDR3 totals 17 residues.

The sample holds many counts of this clonotype. V gene TRBV7-6 combines with J gene TRBJ1-1; D is unclear. V lost 6 bases and J lost 0, with 8 bases in between. The CDR3 loop spans 13 amino acids. The V gene's germline CDR1 is SGHVS and CDR2 FNYEAQ. CDR3 sequence reads: CASSPDMNTEAFF. CDR3 in DNA: TGTGCCAGCAGTCCAGACATGAACACTGAAGCTTTCTTT.

This clonotype was recorded many times. V usage is TRBV5-1 and J usage is TRBJ2-3; possibly TRBD2 for D (5 bases). V was clipped by 2 bases and J by 6 bases, with 10 bases between them. From germline, CDR1 is SGHRS and CDR2 YFSETQ. This CDR3 has 13 amino acids. CDR3 in amino acids: CASSFGGSDTQYF. The CDR3 DNA reads as TGCGCCAGCAGCTTTGGAGGCAGTGATACGCAGTATTTT. Full variable domain (missing parts from reference TRBV5-1 and TRBJ2-3): KAGVTQTPRYLIKTRGQQVTLSCSPISGHRSVSWYQQTPGQGLQFLFEYFSETQRNKGNFPGRFSGRQFSNSRSEMNVSTLELGDSALYLCASSFGGSDTQYFGPGTRLTVL.

The sample holds many counts of this clonotype. The chain links TRBV28 to TRBJ1-5, with D hard to call. Trimming pared 3 bases from V and 2 bases from J, leaving 11 bases between. The CDR3 runs 15 residues. CDR1 is MDHEN, CDR2 SYDVKM, per germline. The CDR3 protein is CASSFPPSGNQPQHF. Written as DNA, the CDR3 is TGTGCCAGCAGTTTCCCCCCGTCGGGCAATCAGCCCCAGCATTTT.

This clonotype appeared many times. The chain links TRBV5-5 to TRBJ2-4; 9 nucleotides align to TRBD2. Germline V gives CDR1 SGHKS, CDR2 YYEKEE (reference sequence). The CDR3 spans 16 residues. The J segment lost 8 bases and the V segment lost 2 bases, leaving 11 bases of the junction unmatched. The DNA for the CDR3 is TGTGCCAGCAGCTTAGGGACTAGCTCAGGGGGAGACATTCAGTACTTC. As protein: CASSLGTSSGGDIQYF.

This clonotype was recorded at least ten times. This chain connects TRBV10-3 to TRBJ2-1; TRBD1 agrees at 10 bases. Germline V CDR1 and CDR2: ENHRY, SYGVKD. The CDR3 spans 17 residues. V gave up 8 bases and J gave up 0 bases; unmatched junction bases: 10. The CDR3 nucleotides are TGTGCCATCTCCGGGACAGGGGATCATAGCTCCTACAATGAGCAGTTCTTC. This codes for CAISGTGDHSSYNEQFF.

In its sample, this clonotype was seen many times. This chain connects TRBV11-3 to TRBJ2-5; 12 bases fit TRBD2. V gave up 4 bases and J gave up 0 bases; unmatched junction bases: 3. Germline V gene lookup returns CDR1 SGHNT and CDR2 YENEEA. This CDR3 is 16 amino acids long. The DNA of the CDR3 is TGTGCCAGCAGCTGGGGACTAGCGGGCAACCAAGAGACCCAGTACTTC. It codes for CASSWGLAGNQETQYF. Combining the CDR3 with reference TRBV11-3 and TRBJ2-5 gives the whole variable domain EAGVVQSPRYKIIEKKQPVAFWCNPISGHNTLYWYLQNLGQGPELLIRYENEEAVDDSQLPKDRFSAERLKGVDSTLKIQPAELGDSAVYLCASSWGLAGNQETQYFGPGTRLLVL.

The chain has TRBV20-1 and TRBJ2-3; D is unresolved. Trimming cost V 3 bases and J 9 bases, with 16 bases left between them. Germline V gene sequence: CDR1 DFQATT, CDR2 SNEGSKA (reference sequence). The CDR3 spans 13 residues. The CDR3 protein is CSASDEASSTQYF. In DNA, the CDR3 is TGCAGTGCTAGCGACGAGGCTTCCTCAACGCAGTATTTT.

This clonotype appeared many times. J is TRBJ1-1 and V is TRBV6-1; D possibly corresponds to TRBD1 (5 bases). CDR3 length: 13 amino acids. V was pared by 5 bases and J by 6 bases, with 13 bases between. Per the germline V gene, CDR1 is MNHNS and CDR2 is SASEGT. DNA for the CDR3: TGTGCCAGCAGTTTAAGGGACCTTTCTGAAGCTTTCTTT. Encoded protein: CASSLRDLSEAFF.

This clonotype was found many times. CDR3 nucleotides: TGTGCCAGCAGCTCGGACAGGGGACGGGGTTCACCCCTCCACTTT. This translates into CASSSDRGRGSPLHF. The rearrangement joins TRBV5-5 to TRBJ1-6, with 9 bases lining up with TRBD1. This CDR3 has 15 residues. The junction had 7 bases not matched to a gene; V was cut back by 3 bases and J by 9 bases. Germline CDR1 is SGHKS and CDR2 is YYEKEE (reference sequence).

The gene calls are TRBV20-1 and TRBJ2-7; 8 bases map to TRBD2. The CDR3 is 13 residues long. The junction had 3 bases not matched to a gene; V was cut back by 4 bases and J by 1 base. Germline V gene data show CDR1 as DFQATT and CDR2 as SNEGSKA (reference sequence). CDR3 residues: CSATRLASYEQYV. In DNA form, the CDR3 reads TGCAGTGCTACCAGACTAGCGTCCTACGAGCAGTACGTC.

This clonotype showed up many times. This rearrangement joins TRBV7-2 to TRBJ2-2; 9 bases align to TRBD2. The CDR3 runs to 14 residues. V was clipped by 5 bases and J by 7 bases; unmatched bases: 5. CDR1 is SGHTA, CDR2 FQGNSA, per germline. The CDR3 region has the DNA TGTGCCAGCAGCCGTGGGACTAGCTACGGGGAGCTGTTTTTT. This gives the protein CASSRGTSYGELFF.

Ten or more counts support this clonotype. CDR3: CASSFNMNTEAFF. For the CDR3, the DNA is TGTGCCAGCAGTTTCAACATGAACACTGAAGCTTTCTTT. This chain links TRBV6-6 with TRBJ1-1; no clear D gene. Trimming stripped 4 bases from V and 0 bases from J, with 6 bases between. CDR3 length: 13 amino acids. CDR1 MNHNY and CDR2 SVGAGI come from the germline V gene (reference sequence).

This clonotype was observed a few times. The rearrangement links TRBV3-1 to TRBJ2-7; D not resolved. The CDR3 has 13 amino acids. V was pared by 1 base and J by 4 bases, with 8 bases between. The germline CDR1 and CDR2 sequences are LGHDT and YNNKEL (reference sequence). CDR3 DNA sequence: TGTGCCAGCAGCCAAGGGACGGTTTACGAGCAGTACTTC. The encoded protein is CASSQGTVYEQYF.

This clonotype showed up many times. The J gene is TRBJ2-1, the V gene TRBV7-2; the D is unclear. The CDR3 contains 13 residues. The germline V gene has CDR1 SGHTA and CDR2 FQGNSA. V lost 2 bases and J lost 6, with 8 bases in between. The CDR3 sequence: CASSLSVVNEQFF. The CDR3 DNA sequence: TGTGCCAGCAGCTTAAGTGTAGTCAATGAGCAGTTCTTC.

Note on this clonotype: A much bigger clone sits one base away, suggesting this may be a read error. V gene TRBV5-1 combines with J gene TRBJ2-5; 10 bases are shared with TRBD2. CDR3 length equals 15 residues. The V and J ends lost 1 base and 3 bases, in that order; junction bases with no gene match: 3. The germline V gene has CDR1 SGHRS and CDR2 YFSETQ. This CDR3 reads CASSLRTSGEETQYF. CDR3 coding DNA: TGCGCCAGCAGCTTGCGCACTAGCGGGGAAGAGACCCAGTACTTC.

Ten or more counts support this clonotype. J is TRBJ1-2 and V is TRBV6-5; D unclear. V was clipped by 2 bases and J by 2 bases, with 12 bases between them. CDR3 length equals 15 residues. Germline lookup yields CDR1 MNHEY and CDR2 SVGAGI. For the CDR3, the DNA is TGTGCCAGCAGTTACAGGAGAGACCGAAACTATGGCTACACCTTC. Its translation: CASSYRRDRNYGYTF.

CDR3 residues: CASSRGQPNEKLFF. As DNA, the CDR3 is TGTGCCAGCAGCCGGGGACAGCCTAATGAAAAACTGTTTTTT. The chain joins TRBV7-9 to TRBJ1-4; 7 nucleotides match TRBD1. The CDR3 totals 14 residues. Germline CDR1 and CDR2: SEHNR and FQNEAQ (reference sequence). The junction had 3 bases not matched to a gene; V was cut back by 5 bases and J by 3 bases.

This clonotype occurred many times. The CDR3 loop is CASSLSGQAISGANVLTF. The CDR3 DNA is TGTGCCAGCAGCCTCTCGGGACAGGCGATCTCTGGGGCCAACGTCCTGACTTTC. The gene calls are TRBV28 and TRBJ2-6; 8 nucleotides align to TRBD1. CDR3 length: 18 amino acids. CDR1 is MDHEN and CDR2 is SYDVKM in the germline V gene. The V and J ends lost 6 bases and 0 bases, in that order; junction bases with no gene match: 10.

Many counts were recorded for this clonotype. V is TRBV4-2 and J is TRBJ2-1; D is unresolved. Germline CDR1 reads LGHNA; CDR2 reads YNFKEQ. V was pared by 5 bases and J by 4 bases, with 9 bases between. This CDR3 region has 13 residues. As DNA, the CDR3 is TGTGCCAGCAGCAAAGCCCTTTACAATGAGCAGTTCTTC. This translates into CASSKALYNEQFF.

This clonotype was picked up many times. The chain combines TRBV7-2 with TRBJ1-6, with D possibly TRBD1 on 6 matching bases. From germline, CDR1 is SGHTA and CDR2 FQGNSA. Trimming cost V 5 bases and J 9 bases, with 17 bases left between them. The CDR3 is 15 amino acids. CDR3 residues: CASSPPGQRGSPLHF. The CDR3 DNA sequence: TGTGCCAGCAGCCCCCCGGGACAACGGGGTTCACCCCTCCACTTT.